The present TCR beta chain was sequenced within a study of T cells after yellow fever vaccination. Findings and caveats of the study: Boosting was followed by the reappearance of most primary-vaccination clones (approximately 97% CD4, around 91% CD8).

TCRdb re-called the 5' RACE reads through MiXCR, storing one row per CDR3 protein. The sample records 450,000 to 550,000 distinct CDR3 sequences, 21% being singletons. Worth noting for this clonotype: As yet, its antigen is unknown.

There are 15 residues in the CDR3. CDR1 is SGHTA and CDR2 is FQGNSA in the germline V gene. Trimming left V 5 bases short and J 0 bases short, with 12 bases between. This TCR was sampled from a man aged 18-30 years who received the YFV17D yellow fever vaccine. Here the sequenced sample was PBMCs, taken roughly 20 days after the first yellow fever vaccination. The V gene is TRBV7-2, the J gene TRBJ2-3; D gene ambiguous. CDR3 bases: TGTGCCAGCAGCCCCCTTCTAGAGAGCACAGATACGCAGTATTTT. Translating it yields CASSPLLESTDTQYF.